A single sample is the source of the 19 T cell receptor beta chains below, sequenced in a study of Ad26.COV2.S vaccination and SARS-CoV-2 variants (dated by TCRdb to 2020 to 2023). What this sample's treatment or condition label stands for: about 20 received Ad26.COV2.S at low or high dose, single or two shots; 5 received placebo; per-sample allocation not given. Repertoires of vaccine and placebo recipients were sequenced from samples taken on day 63 after the first injection. Library preparation used the immunoSEQ multiplex PCR assay. This is the immuneACCESS table as TCRdb keeps it, with only in-frame sequences that have V and J called. A part of the clones is gone; compared with another copy, unresolved V genes explain less than half, and the rest is unexplained. Present in this sample are 350,000 to 450,000 clones, 92% of which were seen just once. The ten biggest clones cover approximately 1.6% of the sample.

The sequencing here drew on peripheral blood, taken in a trial of Ad26.COV2.S vaccine versus placebo. These receptor sequences come from a person aged 18-60 years who received the Ad26.COV2.S COVID-19 vaccine or a placebo.

J is TRBJ1-1 and V is TRBV24-1, with D hard to call. This CDR3 spans 12 amino acids. V gave up 8 bases and J gave up 8 bases, with 14 bases separating them. Looked up from germline, CDR1 is KGHDR and CDR2 is SFDVKD. CDR3 in amino acids: CATNSVIPEAFF. CDR3 DNA: TGTGCCACCAACAGTGTTATCCCCGAAGCTTTCTTT.

In the case of this clone: Different DNA sequences within this sample yield the same CDR3. The V call is TRBV3-1 (or the pseudogene TRBV3-2), the J call TRBJ1-1; no clear D. Germline CDR1 and CDR2: LGHDT and YNNKEL (reference sequence). V lost 2 bases to trimming and J lost 1 base, with 2 bases between them. This CDR3 spans 12 amino acids. The chain's CDR3 is CASSQRNTEAFF. CDR3 nucleotide sequence: TGTGCCAGCAGCCAAAGGAACACTGAAGCTTTCTTT.

This clone was counted once. The chain carries TRBV7-2 and TRBJ1-4, with D perhaps TRBD1 (5 bases). Trimming took 0 bases from V and 4 from J, leaving 9 bases between them. This CDR3 has 15 amino acids. Germline V CDR1 and CDR2: SGHTA, FQGNSA. The CDR3 loop is CASSLAGRFNEKLFF. The CDR3 DNA reads TGTGCCAGCAGCTTAGCGGGACGGTTTAATGAAAAACTGTTTTTT.

V and J are TRBV9 and TRBJ2-6; a weak D match, TRBD2 (5 bases). The germline gives CDR1 SGDLS, CDR2 YYNGEE. This CDR3 is 16 amino acids long. V dropped 4 bases and J dropped 0 bases, with 11 bases sitting between them. CDR3 protein: CASSPQSGSGANVLTF. The CDR3 DNA follows: TGTGCCAGCAGCCCACAGAGCGGCTCTGGGGCCAACGTCCTGACTTTC.

The chain joins TRBV4-3 to TRBJ1-1, with no clear D. The CDR3 is 17 amino acids. Trimming removed 0 bases from V and 4 bases from J, with 18 bases in between. Germline CDR1 and CDR2: LGHNA and YSLEER. The CDR3 loop is CASSQDSHMGGSTEAFF. In nucleotides, the CDR3 is TGCGCCAGCAGCCAAGATAGCCACATGGGAGGGTCCACTGAAGCTTTCTTT.

The rearrangement uses TRBV6-5 and TRBJ2-1; no clear D gene. This CDR3 has 13 residues. Germline V gene data show CDR1 as MNHEY and CDR2 as SVGAGI. Deletions cut 5 bases from V and 6 bases from J, with 11 bases between. The CDR3 nucleotides are TGTGCCAGCAGTCTTGCCCGAGTCAATGAGCAGTTCTTC. The encoded protein is CASSLARVNEQFF.

This clone has a single count. The J gene is TRBJ2-1, the V gene TRBV27; 10 bases are shared with TRBD2. Germline V gene data show CDR1 as MNHEY and CDR2 as SMNVEV (reference sequence). The CDR3 totals 20 residues. The V and J ends lost 3 bases and 7 bases, in that order; junction bases with no gene match: 21. This CDR3 reads CASSFLAALRAGGPLNEQFF. CDR3 in DNA: TGTGCCAGCAGTTTCCTCGCGGCACTCAGAGCGGGGGGGCCGTTGAATGAGCAGTTCTTC.

The rearrangement uses TRBV4-3 and TRBJ2-2; D is uncertain. This CDR3 has 15 residues. V dropped 1 base and J dropped 6 bases, with 12 bases sitting between them. The germline V gene encodes CDR1 LGHNA and CDR2 YSLEER. The CDR3 protein is CASSQVLTSSGELFF. The DNA of the CDR3 is TGCGCCAGCAGCCAAGTATTAACCTCCTCCGGGGAGCTGTTTTTT.

This chain joins TRBV5-6 and TRBJ2-2; D tentatively reads TRBD1 or TRBD2 (6 bases each). The CDR3 extends over 15 amino acids. CDR1 and CDR2 (germline): SGHDT, YYEEEE. The V gene lost 3 bases and the J gene lost 6 bases, with 15 bases spanning the gap. The CDR3 sequence is CASSSGRGRAGELFF. The CDR3 bases are TGTGCCAGCAGCTCCGGCCGGGGGCGCGCCGGGGAGCTGTTTTTT.

The chain links TRBV5-8 to TRBJ1-6; D ambiguous. CDR3 length equals 17 residues. Germline CDR1 SGHTS, CDR2 YDEGEE. The V gene lost 0 bases and the J gene lost 7 bases, with 17 bases spanning the gap. The chain's CDR3 is CASSLVVRPSLNSPLHF. In DNA form, the CDR3 reads TGTGCCAGCAGCTTGGTCGTTCGGCCCTCCCTAAATTCACCCCTCCACTTT.

CDR3 sequence (DNA): TGTGCCAGCAGCTGGAGCGGTACACAGGAGACCCAGTACTTC. Translating gives CASSWSGTQETQYF. V gene TRBV11-3 combines with J gene TRBJ2-5; maybe TRBD2 (5 bases). The CDR3 consists of 14 residues. V lost 4 bases to trimming and J lost 5 bases, with 14 bases between them. CDR1 and CDR2 (germline): SGHNT, YENEEA.

The J gene is TRBJ2-5, the V gene TRBV19; no reliable D call. Germline CDR1 LNHDA, CDR2 SQIVND (reference sequence). V was shortened by 6 bases and J by 4 bases, with 21 bases between the two germline ends. CDR3 length equals 16 residues. CDR3 region: CASSQERLGRGETQYF. CDR3 in DNA: TGTGCCAGTAGCCAAGAGAGATTAGGGCGCGGAGAGACCCAGTACTTC.

The CDR3 nucleotides are TGTGCCAGCAGCTCGGACAGGTTAGCTAACTATGGCTACACCTTC. Translation gives CASSSDRLANYGYTF. The rearrangement joins TRBV7-9 to TRBJ1-2, with 7 bases lining up with TRBD1. V lost 4 bases, J lost 0 bases, and 5 bases stayed unmatched. The CDR3 is 15 amino acids. The germline gives CDR1 SEHNR, CDR2 FQNEAQ (reference sequence).

This chain links TRBV27 with TRBJ1-6; D ambiguous. Germline V gene data show CDR1 as MNHEY and CDR2 as SMNVEV (reference sequence). This CDR3 is built from 19 residues. Trimming took 5 bases from V and 0 from J, leaving 20 bases between them. CDR3: CASSLFPLDLRSYNSPLHF. The CDR3 DNA reads TGTGCCAGCAGTCTTTTCCCTCTGGACCTACGCTCCTATAATTCACCCCTCCACTTT.

CDR3 bases: TGTGCCAGCAGCATAACAGCGAGCAATCAGCCCCAGCATTTT. This sequence encodes CASSITASNQPQHF. The rearrangement uses TRBV7-9 and TRBJ1-5; D is unresolved. The CDR3 length is 14 residues. Germline assignment: CDR1 SEHNR and CDR2 FQNEAQ (reference sequence). V lost 5 bases, J lost 1 base, and 9 bases lay in between.

Of note for this clone: Other DNA sequences in the sample encode the same CDR3. This chain joins TRBV9 and TRBJ1-3, with 9 bases lining up with TRBD1. Germline values: CDR1 SGDLS, CDR2 YYNGEE. V shed 2 bases and J 2 bases; nucleotides not matched to a gene: 2. This CDR3 contains 15 residues. CDR3 amino acids: CASSVTGGTGNTIYF. The CDR3 nucleotides are TGTGCCAGCAGCGTGACAGGGGGAACTGGAAACACCATATATTTT.

This chain uses TRBV7-9 with TRBJ2-1; 10 bases fit TRBD2. This CDR3 has 15 amino acids. The V gene's germline CDR1 is SEHNR and CDR2 FQNEAQ (reference sequence). V lost 5 bases, J lost 8 bases, and 9 bases stayed unmatched. Here the CDR3 reads CASSGERGGWYEQFF. The DNA for the CDR3 is TGTGCCAGCAGCGGAGAGCGGGGGGGCTGGTATGAGCAGTTCTTC.

This clone was seen a handful of times. A read error may account for a junction end that differs from germline. Other DNA sequences in the sample encode the same CDR3. The chain carries TRBV18 and TRBJ1-4; D ambiguous. Germline assignment: CDR1 KGHSH and CDR2 LQKENI. The CDR3 sequence is 12 residues long. CDR3 region: CASSPPGEKLFF. In nucleotides, the CDR3 is TGTGCCAGCTCCCCACCGGGTGAAAAACTGTTTTTT.

V gene TRBV11-3 combines with J gene TRBJ2-3; 9 bases are a match to TRBD1. In germline, CDR1 is SGHNT, CDR2 YENEEA. The ends lost 4 bases at V and 4 bases at J; junction bases unmatched: 15. This CDR3 is 18 amino acids long. CDR3 in DNA: TGTGCCAGCAGCTCTAGATGGGGCACAGGGGGCGCATCAGATACGCAGTATTTT. Its protein is CASSSRWGTGGASDTQYF.